The 6 T cell receptor beta chains given below trace back to one sample, sequenced in a study of blood T cell repertoires in COVID-19. Clones were read by immunoSEQ multiplex PCR, and TCRdb kept only the in-frame ones, dropping some. The sample lists 350,000 or so clones, roughly 89% occurring once. The sequenced sample was peripheral blood. Every receptor here comes from an older woman with COVID-19, enrolled during active disease.

The V call is TRBV7-9, the J call TRBJ2-1; 7 nucleotides line up with TRBD2. Looked up from germline, CDR1 is SEHNR and CDR2 is FQNEAQ (reference sequence). CDR3 length equals 16 residues. Unmatched junction bases numbered 8, after V lost 5 bases and J lost 1 base. The CDR3 bases are TGTGCCAGCAGCCCGTGGGGGGGTGGGTCCTACAATGAGCAGTTCTTC. Protein product: CASSPWGGGSYNEQFF.

The genes are TRBV28 and TRBJ1-2; D remains ambiguous. Germline values: CDR1 MDHEN, CDR2 SYDVKM. This CDR3 contains 12 residues. Trimming stripped 10 bases from V and 8 bases from J, with 17 bases between. The CDR3 DNA follows: TGTGCCATCCTAAGCCCCGCTATGGGCTACACCTTC. Residues: CAILSPAMGYTF.

This chain's CDR3 is CASRPRDNNSPLHF. The CDR3 DNA is TGTGCCAGCCGCCCTAGGGACAATAATTCACCCCTCCACTTT. The V gene is TRBV19, the J gene TRBJ1-6, with D maybe TRBD1 (6 bases). The CDR3 has 14 amino acids. V lost 9 bases to trimming and J lost 5 bases, with 14 bases between them. The germline V gene has CDR1 LNHDA and CDR2 SQIVND (reference sequence). The full variable domain, rest sourced from reference TRBV19 and TRBJ1-6, is DGGITQSPKYLFRKEGQNVTLSCEQNLNHDAMYWYRQDPGQGLRLIYYSQIVNDFQKGDIAEGYSVSREKKESFPLTVTSAQKNPTAFYLCASRPRDNNSPLHFGNGTRLTVT.

The genes are TRBV7-2 and TRBJ1-1; the D is unclear. Germline-derived CDR1 and CDR2 are SGHTA and FQGNSA. The CDR3 totals 14 residues. Trimming stripped 2 bases from V and 5 bases from J, with 12 bases between. The CDR3 DNA reads TGTGCCAGCAGCTTAAGTTGGAGTGTAACTGAAGCTTTCTTT. Protein sequence: CASSLSWSVTEAFF. The full variable domain, completed using reference TRBV7-2 and TRBJ1-1, is GAGVSQSPSNKVTEKGKDVELRCDPISGHTALYWYRQSLGQGLEFLIYFQGNSAPDKSGLPSDRFSAERTGGSVSTLTIQRTQQEDSAVYLCASSLSWSVTEAFFGQGTRLTVV.

V and J are TRBV2 and TRBJ2-2; 7 bases are a match to TRBD1. Germline V lookup: CDR1 SNHLY, CDR2 FYNNEI. V shed 3 bases and J 7 bases; nucleotides not matched to a gene: 8. This CDR3 comprises 15 residues. The chain's CDR3 is CASSEAGTVVGELFF. CDR3 in DNA: TGTGCCAGCAGTGAGGCCGGGACAGTCGTCGGGGAGCTGTTTTTT.

CDR3 sequence reads: CASSYSRGREQFF. Written as DNA, the CDR3 is TGTGCCAGCAGTTACTCGAGGGGGCGGGAGCAGTTCTTC. The rearrangement links TRBV6-5 to TRBJ2-1, with TRBD1 identical over 7 bases. J gave up 10 bases and V 0 bases, and 3 bases lay outside the gene matches. The CDR3 length is 13 residues. CDR1 and CDR2 (germline): MNHEY, SVGAGI.